These 27 T cell receptor beta chains came from one sample sequenced in a study of blood T cell repertoires in COVID-19. Generated by immunoSEQ multiplex PCR, the TCRdb table keeps only in-frame clones and is missing some. The sample holds about 220,000 clones, around 81% seen once. Sequencing used peripheral blood. The receptor set was obtained from a human donor in a cohort sampled during active COVID-19.

The J gene is TRBJ1-4, the V gene TRBV27; D not certain. Trimming took 2 bases from V and 2 from J, leaving 6 bases between them. The CDR3 has 14 amino acids. The germline gives CDR1 MNHEY, CDR2 SMNVEV (reference sequence). The DNA of the CDR3 is TGTGCCAGCAGTTTAGGGAGGACTAATGAAAAACTGTTTTTT. It translates to CASSLGRTNEKLFF. Together with reference TRBV27 and TRBJ1-4, the CDR3 gives the full variable domain: EAQVTQNPRYLITVTGKKLTVTCSQNMNHEYMSWYRQDPGLGLRQIYYSMNVEVTDKGDVPEGYKVSRKEKRNFPLILESPSPNQTSLYFCASSLGRTNEKLFFGSGTQLSVL.

This clone appeared a few times. The chain couples TRBV14 to TRBJ1-2; 7 bases line up with TRBD1. With 3 bases clipped from V and 13 bases from J, the junction kept 20 bases outside the gene matches. The CDR3 spans 16 residues. The V gene's germline CDR1 is SGHDN and CDR2 FVKESK. This chain's CDR3 is CASSHGRPGDSRAFTF. In DNA form, the CDR3 reads TGTGCCAGCAGCCATGGCCGCCCTGGGGACAGTCGGGCATTCACCTTC.

V gene TRBV28 combines with J gene TRBJ2-7, with D possibly TRBD2 on 5 matching bases. The CDR3 is made up of 15 amino acids. Trimming cost V 6 bases and J 3 bases, with 18 bases left between them. Per germline, CDR1 MDHEN and CDR2 SYDVKM. CDR3 in DNA: TGTGCCAGCAGCGCGACTACCCGCGTTCTCTACGAGCAGTACTTC. Translated: CASSATTRVLYEQYF. The entire variable domain, with the rest obtained from reference TRBV28 and TRBJ2-7, is as follows: DVKVTQSSRYLVKRTGEKVFLECVQDMDHENMFWYRQDPGLGLRLIYFSYDVKMKEKGDIPEGYSVSREKKERFSLILESASTNQTSMYLCASSATTRVLYEQYFGPGTRLTVT.

The rearrangement joins TRBV7-6 to TRBJ1-1; D might be TRBD1 (5 bases). The germline CDR1 and CDR2 sequences are SGHVS and FNYEAQ. The CDR3 contains 16 residues. V was pared by 5 bases and J by 1 base, with 17 bases between. CDR3 loop: CASSRGGRGQNTEAFF. CDR3 DNA sequence: TGTGCCAGCAGCCGGGGGGGGAGAGGGCAGAACACTGAAGCTTTCTTT.

This sequence joins TRBV2 and TRBJ2-7, with a tentative D call TRBD1 (6 bases). Germline-derived CDR1 and CDR2 are SNHLY and FYNNEI. Trimming shortened V by 3 bases and J by 3 bases, and 12 bases separated the two germline ends. This CDR3 comprises 14 residues. The CDR3, as DNA: TGTGCCAGCAGTGAGTACAGGGAGAACTACGAGCAGTACTTC. It yields the protein CASSEYRENYEQYF. The full variable domain, with the rest looked up from reference TRBV2 and TRBJ2-7, is EPEVTQTPSHQVTQMGQEVILRCVPISNHLYFYWYRQILGQKVEFLVSFYNNEISEKSEIFDDQFSVERPDGSNFTLKIRSTKLEDSAMYFCASSEYRENYEQYFGPGTRLTVT.

The CDR3 nucleotides read TGCGCCAGCAGCGCCGGGACAGGGTCAACCGGGGAGCTGTTTTTT. Protein: CASSAGTGSTGELFF. This chain links TRBV5-1 with TRBJ2-2, with 9 nucleotides matching TRBD1. Germline lookup yields CDR1 SGHRS and CDR2 YFSETQ. V dropped 4 bases and J dropped 5; count of bases not matched to a gene: 6. The CDR3 length is 15 residues. Full variable domain (rest looked up from reference TRBV5-1 and TRBJ2-2): KAGVTQTPRYLIKTRGQQVTLSCSPISGHRSVSWYQQTPGQGLQFLFEYFSETQRNKGNFPGRFSGRQFSNSRSEMNVSTLELGDSALYLCASSAGTGSTGELFFGEGSRLTVL.

The chain joins TRBV12-3 or TRBV12-4 to TRBJ2-7; possible D gene TRBD1, 5 bases. V dropped 6 bases and J dropped 7 bases, with 16 bases sitting between them. The CDR3 loop spans 13 amino acids. DNA of the CDR3: TGTGCCAGCAGGTCATCCACAGGCGTTGAGCAGTACTTC. Its protein is CASRSSTGVEQYF.

This clone showed up just a few times. V is TRBV7-2 and J is TRBJ2-3; D is perhaps TRBD1 (5 bases). Trimming cost V 5 bases and J 1 base, with 13 bases left between them. There are 15 residues in the CDR3. Germline V gene sequence: CDR1 SGHTA, CDR2 FQGNSA. The CDR3 spells CASSRRVQGTDTQYF. The CDR3 nucleotides read TGTGCCAGCAGCCGCAGGGTCCAGGGCACAGATACGCAGTATTTT.

The gene calls are TRBV14 and TRBJ2-3, with TRBD2 matching over 7 bases. Trimming removed 2 bases from V and 3 bases from J; junction bases left unmatched: 8. The CDR3 is 16 amino acids. Germline V gives CDR1 SGHDN, CDR2 FVKESK. CDR3 in amino acids: CASSQRGGRRTDTQYF. The CDR3, as DNA: TGTGCCAGCAGCCAAAGGGGCGGGAGAAGGACAGATACGCAGTATTTT.

The chain is built from TRBV5-6 and TRBJ1-4, with TRBD1 matching 7 bases. The CDR3 sequence is 16 residues long. J was trimmed by 7 bases and V by 4 bases; bases with no gene match: 13. The germline V gene encodes CDR1 SGHDT and CDR2 YYEEEE. CDR3 in amino acids: CASSLGAGTVGEKLFF. CDR3 coding DNA: TGTGCCAGCAGCCTTGGGGCCGGGACAGTGGGTGAAAAACTGTTTTTT.

V is TRBV7-2 and J is TRBJ2-3; D uncertain. With 3 bases removed from V and 5 bases from J, the gap between germline ends came to 9 bases. The CDR3 is 13 amino acids. CDR1 is SGHTA, CDR2 FQGNSA, per germline. CDR3 nucleotide sequence: TGTGCCAGCAGCTTCGGAAAGCGAGATACGCAGTATTTT. Translating it yields CASSFGKRDTQYF.

V is TRBV6-5 and J is TRBJ2-7; 8 nucleotides match TRBD1. Germline CDR1 reads MNHEY; CDR2 reads SVGAGI. Trimming removed 8 bases from V and 2 bases from J; junction bases left unmatched: 8. The CDR3 is 14 residues long. CDR3 sequence (DNA): TGTGCCAGCTCGACGACAGGGGAAGCCTACGAGCAGTACTTC. Its translation: CASSTTGEAYEQYF.

The J gene is TRBJ1-1, the V gene TRBV28, with 7 bases lining up with TRBD1. V was pared by 5 bases and J by 8 bases, with 8 bases of the junction left unmatched. This CDR3 is 13 amino acids long. CDR1 and CDR2 (germline): MDHEN, SYDVKM. CDR3 protein: CASSTGQVFEAFF. The CDR3 coding sequence is TGTGCCAGCAGTACTGGACAGGTCTTCGAAGCTTTCTTT.

This chain links TRBV7-9 with TRBJ2-7; TRBD2 is a possible D gene (6 bases). Germline assignment: CDR1 SEHNR and CDR2 FQNEAQ (reference sequence). Trimming cost V 6 bases and J 2 bases, with 11 bases left between them. The CDR3 is made up of 13 amino acids. In DNA form, the CDR3 reads TGTGCCAGCAGGCGAGGAGGGGCCTACGAGCAGTACTTC. It specifies CASRRGGAYEQYF. The full variable domain, rest sourced from reference TRBV7-9 and TRBJ2-7, is DTGVSQNPRHKITKRGQNVTFRCDPISEHNRLYWYRQTLGQGPEFLTYFQNEAQLEKSRLLSDRFSAERPKGSFSTLEIQRTEQGDSAMYLCASRRGGAYEQYFGPGTRLTVT.

This clone has just one count. The genes are TRBV4-3 and TRBJ1-2; possibly TRBD1 for D (5 bases). Germline V lookup: CDR1 LGHNA, CDR2 YSLEER. This CDR3 is built from 15 residues. Trimming shortened V by 0 bases and J by 4 bases, and 12 bases separated the two germline ends. CDR3 sequence (DNA): TGCGCCAGCAGCCAAGAGGGGGGGGTGCTCTATGGCTACACCTTC. This codes for CASSQEGGVLYGYTF.

The chain joins TRBV5-1 to TRBJ1-2; D is perhaps TRBD1 (5 bases). Trimming removed 0 bases from V and 7 bases from J, with 16 bases in between. This CDR3 is 15 amino acids long. Germline CDR1 reads SGHRS; CDR2 reads YFSETQ. The CDR3 protein is CASSLAAGQGGGYTF. The CDR3 DNA follows: TGCGCCAGCAGCTTGGCTGCTGGGCAGGGAGGTGGCTACACCTTC.

J is TRBJ1-1 and V is TRBV19; TRBD1 agrees at 10 bases. V shed 6 bases, J shed 6 bases, and the junction held 4 bases outside the gene matches. This CDR3 has 13 amino acids. Germline loops: CDR1 LNHDA, CDR2 SQIVND (reference sequence). The chain's CDR3 is CASSGQGDAEAFF. The CDR3 DNA is TGTGCCAGTAGCGGACAGGGGGACGCTGAAGCTTTCTTT.

The chain combines TRBV5-1 with TRBJ2-1, with TRBD2 matching 12 bases. Trimming cost V 4 bases and J 8 bases; bases outside gene matches: 7. The CDR3 has 15 residues. Germline V gene data show CDR1 as SGHRS and CDR2 as YFSETQ. This chain's CDR3 is CASSLGASGRDEQFF. The DNA of the CDR3 is TGCGCCAGCAGCCTAGGAGCTAGCGGGAGGGATGAGCAGTTCTTC.

The gene calls are TRBV18 and TRBJ2-3; 12 bases fit TRBD2. The CDR3 has 16 amino acids. J gave up 9 bases and V 1 base, and 8 bases lay outside the gene matches. Germline assignment: CDR1 KGHSH and CDR2 LQKENI. The CDR3 loop is CASSPRTSGALGTQYF. CDR3 coding DNA: TGTGCCAGCTCACCACGGACTAGCGGGGCCCTTGGGACGCAGTATTTT.

The rearrangement uses TRBV18 and TRBJ1-2; D gene unclear. There are 13 residues in the CDR3. CDR1 and CDR2 from the germline V gene are KGHSH and LQKENI. V was shortened by 3 bases and J by 2 bases, with 7 bases between the two germline ends. CDR3 DNA sequence: TGTGCCAGCTCACCGAAAGAGAACTATGGCTACACCTTC. It codes for CASSPKENYGYTF.

The sample holds one count of this clone. The J gene is TRBJ2-3, the V gene TRBV28, with 11 nucleotides matching TRBD2. The CDR3 contains 15 residues. Germline loops: CDR1 MDHEN, CDR2 SYDVKM. After removal of 7 bases from V and 2 bases from J, the junction contained 5 bases not matched to a gene. CDR3 sequence: CASTRTSGLTDTQYF. The CDR3 nucleotides are TGTGCCAGCACCCGGACTAGCGGGCTCACAGATACGCAGTATTTT.

This clone occurred a few times. This chain uses TRBV5-4 with TRBJ1-3; 7 bases match TRBD1. Germline V lookup: CDR1 SGHNT, CDR2 YYREEE (reference sequence). CDR3 length: 17 amino acids. Germline trimming cut 0 bases from V and 0 bases from J; bases unmatched to any gene: 6. The CDR3 loop is CASSLAGDRASGNTIYF. As DNA, the CDR3 is TGTGCCAGCAGCTTGGCCGGGGACAGAGCCTCTGGAAACACCATATATTTT. The full variable domain, rest sourced from reference TRBV5-4 and TRBJ1-3, is ETGVTQSPTHLIKTRGQQVTLRCSSQSGHNTVSWYQQALGQGPQFIFQYYREEENGRGNFPPRFSGLQFPNYSSELNVNALELDDSALYLCASSLAGDRASGNTIYFGEGSWLTVV.

The rearrangement links TRBV6-5 to TRBJ2-1; 14 positions agree with TRBD2. Germline V CDR1 and CDR2: MNHEY, SVGAGI. V lost 4 bases to trimming and J lost 9 bases; unmatched junction nucleotides: 5. The CDR3 loop spans 15 amino acids. CDR3 bases: TGTGCCAGCAGTTTCGGGACTAGCGGGGGAGGTGAGCAGTTCTTC. This codes for CASSFGTSGGGEQFF.

The rearrangement uses TRBV6-1 and TRBJ1-4; weak D call: TRBD1 (5 bases). CDR1 is MNHNS and CDR2 is SASEGT in the germline V gene. Trimming removed 0 bases from V and 4 bases from J, with 9 bases in between. The CDR3 has 15 residues. In DNA form, the CDR3 reads TGTGCCAGCAGTGAAGCTCGCAGGGTTAATGAAAAACTGTTTTTT. Translated: CASSEARRVNEKLFF.

V usage is TRBV6-5 and J usage is TRBJ2-7, with 11 nucleotides matching TRBD2. This CDR3 is built from 15 residues. Germline assignment: CDR1 MNHEY and CDR2 SVGAGI. Trimming cost V 0 bases and J 2 bases; bases outside gene matches: 0. The CDR3 region has the DNA TGTGCCAGCAGTTACTCTAGCGGGGGGGCCTACGAGCAGTACTTC. It encodes CASSYSSGGAYEQYF.

The V and J genes are TRBV7-8 and TRBJ2-1, with D tentatively TRBD2 (5 bases). The V end was cut by 0 bases, the J end by 7 bases, with 16 bases between. This CDR3 has 16 amino acids. CDR1 and CDR2 (germline): SGHVS, FQNEAQ. The DNA of the CDR3 is TGTGCCAGCAGCTTAGCGCAGGTAAGGGAGCGGAATGAGCAGTTCTTC. Translating it yields CASSLAQVRERNEQFF.

The chain couples TRBV9 to TRBJ2-6; weak D call: TRBD1 (5 bases). The germline V and J ends were trimmed by 0 bases and 4 bases, with 11 bases remaining between them. The germline CDR1 and CDR2 sequences are SGDLS and YYNGEE. The CDR3 totals 16 residues. The CDR3: CASSVGQGSGANVLTF. CDR3 bases: TGTGCCAGCAGCGTAGGCCAGGGATCGGGGGCCAACGTCCTGACTTTC.